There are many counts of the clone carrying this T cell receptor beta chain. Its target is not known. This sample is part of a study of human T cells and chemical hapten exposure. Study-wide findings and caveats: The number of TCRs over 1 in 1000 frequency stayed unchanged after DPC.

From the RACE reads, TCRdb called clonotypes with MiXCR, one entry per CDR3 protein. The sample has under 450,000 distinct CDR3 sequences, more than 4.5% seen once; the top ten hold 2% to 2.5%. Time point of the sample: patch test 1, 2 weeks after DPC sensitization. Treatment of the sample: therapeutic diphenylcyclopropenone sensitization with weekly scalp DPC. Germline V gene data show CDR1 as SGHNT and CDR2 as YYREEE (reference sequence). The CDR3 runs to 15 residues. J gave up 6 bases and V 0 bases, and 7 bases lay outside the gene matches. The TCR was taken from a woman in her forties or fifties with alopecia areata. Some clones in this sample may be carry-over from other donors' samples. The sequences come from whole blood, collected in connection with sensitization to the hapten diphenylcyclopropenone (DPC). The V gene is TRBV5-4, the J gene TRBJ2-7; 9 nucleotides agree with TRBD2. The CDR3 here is CASSLVSSGAREQYF. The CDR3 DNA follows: TGTGCCAGCAGCTTGGTGTCTAGCGGGGCCCGCGAGCAGTACTTC.